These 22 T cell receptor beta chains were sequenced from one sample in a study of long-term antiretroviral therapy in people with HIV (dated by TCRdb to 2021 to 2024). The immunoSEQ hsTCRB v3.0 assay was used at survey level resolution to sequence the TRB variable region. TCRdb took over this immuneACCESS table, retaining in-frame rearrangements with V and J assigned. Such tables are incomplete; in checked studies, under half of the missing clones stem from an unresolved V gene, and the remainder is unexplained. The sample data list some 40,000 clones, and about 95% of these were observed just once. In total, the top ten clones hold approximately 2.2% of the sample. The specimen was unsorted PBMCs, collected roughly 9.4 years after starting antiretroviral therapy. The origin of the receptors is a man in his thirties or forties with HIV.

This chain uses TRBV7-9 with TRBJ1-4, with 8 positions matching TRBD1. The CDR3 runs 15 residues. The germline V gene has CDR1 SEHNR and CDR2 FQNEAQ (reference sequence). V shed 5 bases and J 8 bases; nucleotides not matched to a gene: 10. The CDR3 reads CASSLGAGGHEKLFF. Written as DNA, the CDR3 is TGTGCCAGCAGCCTCGGGGCAGGGGGCCACGAAAAACTGTTTTTT.

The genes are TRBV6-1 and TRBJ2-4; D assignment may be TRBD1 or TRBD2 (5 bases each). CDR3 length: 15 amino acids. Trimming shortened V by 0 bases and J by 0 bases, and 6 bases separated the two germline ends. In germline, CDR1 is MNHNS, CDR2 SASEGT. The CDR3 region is CASSEARGAKNIQYF. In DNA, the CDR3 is TGTGCCAGCAGTGAAGCGAGGGGAGCCAAAAACATTCAGTACTTC.

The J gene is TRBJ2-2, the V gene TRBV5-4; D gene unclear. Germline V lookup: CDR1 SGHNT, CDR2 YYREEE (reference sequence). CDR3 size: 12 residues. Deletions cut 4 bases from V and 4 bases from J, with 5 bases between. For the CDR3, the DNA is TGTGCCAGCAGCACCACCACCGGGGAGCTGTTTTTT. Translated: CASSTTTGELFF.

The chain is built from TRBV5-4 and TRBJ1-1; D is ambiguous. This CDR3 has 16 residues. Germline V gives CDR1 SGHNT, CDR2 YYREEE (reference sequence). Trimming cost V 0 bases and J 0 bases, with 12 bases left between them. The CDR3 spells CASSLEPGHVNTEAFF. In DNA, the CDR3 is TGTGCCAGCAGCTTGGAGCCGGGCCACGTGAACACTGAAGCTTTCTTT.

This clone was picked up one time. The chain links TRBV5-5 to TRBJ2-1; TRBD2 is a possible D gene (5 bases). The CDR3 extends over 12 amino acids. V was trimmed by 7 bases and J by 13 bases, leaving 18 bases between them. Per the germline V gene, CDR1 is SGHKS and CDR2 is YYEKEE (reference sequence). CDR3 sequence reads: CASSSNGEGQFF. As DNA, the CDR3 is TGTGCCAGCTCTAGCAATGGGGAAGGACAGTTCTTC.

CDR3 nucleotides: TGTGCCAGCAGCGGGGACAGTAATGAAAAACTGTTTTTT. It codes for CASSGDSNEKLFF. The chain uses TRBV9 and TRBJ1-4, with TRBD1 matching over 7 bases. The V and J ends lost 3 bases and 4 bases, in that order; junction bases with no gene match: 0. CDR1 and CDR2 from the germline V gene are SGDLS and YYNGEE. The CDR3 sequence is 13 residues long.

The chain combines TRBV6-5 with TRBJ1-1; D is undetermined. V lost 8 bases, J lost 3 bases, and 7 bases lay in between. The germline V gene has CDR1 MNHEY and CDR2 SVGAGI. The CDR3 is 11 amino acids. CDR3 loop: CASPLYTEAFF. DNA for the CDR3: TGTGCCAGCCCCCTGTACACTGAAGCTTTCTTT.

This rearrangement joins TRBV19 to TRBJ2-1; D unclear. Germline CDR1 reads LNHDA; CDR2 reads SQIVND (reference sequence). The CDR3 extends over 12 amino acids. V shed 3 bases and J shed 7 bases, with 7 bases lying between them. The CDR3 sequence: CASSIRLNEQFF. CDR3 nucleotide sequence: TGTGCCAGTAGTATTCGGTTGAATGAGCAGTTCTTC.

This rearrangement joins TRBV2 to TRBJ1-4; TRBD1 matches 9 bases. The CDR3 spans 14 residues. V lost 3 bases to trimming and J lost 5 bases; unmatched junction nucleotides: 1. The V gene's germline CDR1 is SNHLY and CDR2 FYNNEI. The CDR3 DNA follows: TGTGCCAGCAGTGATGGACAGGGGAATGAAAAACTGTTTTTT. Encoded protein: CASSDGQGNEKLFF.

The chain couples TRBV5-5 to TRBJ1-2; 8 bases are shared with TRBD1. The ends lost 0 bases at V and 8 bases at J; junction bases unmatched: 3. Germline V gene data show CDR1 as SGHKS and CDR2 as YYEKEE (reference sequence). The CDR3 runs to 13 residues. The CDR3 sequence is CASSLATGGGYTF. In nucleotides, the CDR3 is TGTGCCAGCAGCTTGGCAACAGGGGGGGGCTACACCTTC. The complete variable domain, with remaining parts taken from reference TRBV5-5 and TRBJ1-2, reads DAGVTQSPTHLIKTRGQQVTLRCSPISGHKSVSWYQQVLGQGPQFIFQYYEKEERGRGNFPDRFSARQFPNYSSELNVNALLLGDSALYLCASSLATGGGYTFGSGTRLTVV.

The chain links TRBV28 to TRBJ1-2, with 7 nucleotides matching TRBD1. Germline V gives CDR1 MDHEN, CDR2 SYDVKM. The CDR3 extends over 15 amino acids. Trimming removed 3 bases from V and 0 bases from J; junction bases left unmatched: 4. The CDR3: CASSLGTVPNYGYTF. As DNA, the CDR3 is TGTGCCAGCAGTTTGGGGACAGTCCCTAACTATGGCTACACCTTC.

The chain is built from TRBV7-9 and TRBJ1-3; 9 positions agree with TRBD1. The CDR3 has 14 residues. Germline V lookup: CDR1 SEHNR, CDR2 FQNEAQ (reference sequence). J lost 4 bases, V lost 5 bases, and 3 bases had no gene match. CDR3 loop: CASSAGTGGNTIYF. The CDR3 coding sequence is TGTGCCAGCAGCGCCGGGACAGGGGGAAACACCATATATTTT.

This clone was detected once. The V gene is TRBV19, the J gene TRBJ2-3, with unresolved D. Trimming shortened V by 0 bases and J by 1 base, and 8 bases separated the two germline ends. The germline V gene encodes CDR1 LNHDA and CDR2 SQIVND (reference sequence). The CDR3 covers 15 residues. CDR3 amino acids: CASSIDRAGTDTQYF. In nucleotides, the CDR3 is TGTGCCAGTAGTATAGATCGGGCGGGCACAGATACGCAGTATTTT.

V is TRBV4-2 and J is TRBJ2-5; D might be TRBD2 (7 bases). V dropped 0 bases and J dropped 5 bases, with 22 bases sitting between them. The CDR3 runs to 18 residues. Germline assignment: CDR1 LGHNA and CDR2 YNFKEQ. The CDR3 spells CASSQDWGGGRDLETQYF. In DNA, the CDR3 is TGTGCCAGCAGCCAAGATTGGGGCGGGGGCCGAGATCTCGAGACCCAGTACTTC.

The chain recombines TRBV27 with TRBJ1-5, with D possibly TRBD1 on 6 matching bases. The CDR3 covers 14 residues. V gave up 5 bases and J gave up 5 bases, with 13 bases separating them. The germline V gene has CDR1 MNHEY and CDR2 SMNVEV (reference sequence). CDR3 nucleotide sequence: TGTGCCAGCAGTCCGACGGACAGATATCAGCCCCAGCATTTT. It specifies CASSPTDRYQPQHF.

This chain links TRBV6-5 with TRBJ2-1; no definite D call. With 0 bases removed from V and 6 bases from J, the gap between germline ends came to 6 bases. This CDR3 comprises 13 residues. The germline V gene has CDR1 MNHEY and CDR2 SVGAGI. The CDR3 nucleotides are TGTGCCAGCAGTTACTCCGGGCGCAATGAGCAGTTCTTC. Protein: CASSYSGRNEQFF.

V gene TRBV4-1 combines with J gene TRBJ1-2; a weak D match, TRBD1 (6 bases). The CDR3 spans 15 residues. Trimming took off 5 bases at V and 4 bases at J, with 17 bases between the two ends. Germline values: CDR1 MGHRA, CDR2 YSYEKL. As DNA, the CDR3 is TGCGCCAGCAGCTACGGCATCCAGGGGACCTATGGCTACACCTTC. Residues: CASSYGIQGTYGYTF.

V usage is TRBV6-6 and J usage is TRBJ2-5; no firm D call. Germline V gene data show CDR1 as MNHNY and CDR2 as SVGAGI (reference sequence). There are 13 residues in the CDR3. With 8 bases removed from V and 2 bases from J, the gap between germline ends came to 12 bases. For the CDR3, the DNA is TGTGCCAGCCAATACAGCGATCAAGAGACCCAGTACTTC. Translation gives CASQYSDQETQYF.

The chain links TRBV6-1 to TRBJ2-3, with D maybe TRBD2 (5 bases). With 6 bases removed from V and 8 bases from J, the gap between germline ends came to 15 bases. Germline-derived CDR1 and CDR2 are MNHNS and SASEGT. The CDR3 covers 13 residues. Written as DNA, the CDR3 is TGTGCCAGCAGCGGGCAAACTGCGGGTACGCAGTATTTT. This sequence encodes CASSGQTAGTQYF.

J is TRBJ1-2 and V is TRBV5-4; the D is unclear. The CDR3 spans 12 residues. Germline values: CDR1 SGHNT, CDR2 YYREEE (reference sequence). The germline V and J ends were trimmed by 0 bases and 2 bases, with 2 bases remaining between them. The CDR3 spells CASSLENYGYTF. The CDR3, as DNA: TGTGCCAGCAGCTTGGAGAACTATGGCTACACCTTC.

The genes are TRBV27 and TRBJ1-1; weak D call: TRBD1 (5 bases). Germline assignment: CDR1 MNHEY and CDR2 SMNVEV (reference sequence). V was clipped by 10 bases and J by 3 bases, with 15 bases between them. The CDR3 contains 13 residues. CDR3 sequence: CATTRSGDTEAFF. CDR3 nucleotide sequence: TGTGCCACCACGCGATCGGGGGACACTGAAGCTTTCTTT.

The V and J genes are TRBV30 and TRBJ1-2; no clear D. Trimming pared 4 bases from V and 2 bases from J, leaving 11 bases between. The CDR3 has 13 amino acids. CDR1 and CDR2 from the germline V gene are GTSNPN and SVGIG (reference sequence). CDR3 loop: CAWNSGMNYGYTF. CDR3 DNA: TGTGCCTGGAATTCCGGGATGAACTATGGCTACACCTTC.